The T cell receptor (beta chain) described here comes from a study of neurological immune-mediated disorders (dated by TCRdb to between 2018 and 2021). A note on the overall study: Among the approximately 34 multiple sclerosis patients, about 30 had relapsing-remitting MS and 3 had secondary progressive MS. The approximately 110 TCR-beta libraries included longitudinal samples, technical triplicates and paired sorted CD4+ and CD8+ T-cell subsets alongside PBMC samples. The cohort comprised 68 subjects: about 15 HAM/TSP patients, 34 multiple sclerosis patients and approximately 20 healthy controls. Peripheral blood TCR-beta repertoires from patients with HTLV-I-associated myelopathy (HAM/TSP), patients with multiple sclerosis, and healthy controls were compared in the study using UMI-based sequencing.

For unsorted PBMC libraries, 2 million PBMCs were used after storage in RNAlater at -80 degrees C until RNA extraction. The multiple sclerosis patients were enrolled in a US clinical protocol that evaluated disease progression with magnetic resonance imaging. Peripheral blood underwent Ficoll-Hypaque density gradient centrifugation to isolate PBMCs, which were then cryopreserved in liquid nitrogen. CDR3 length: 11 amino acids, cysteine to phenylalanine. The retained sequence is limited to the CDR3, 33 bases, with the frame set at the first base. As encoded in the germline V gene (reference sequence), CDR1 is LGHDT while CDR2 is YNNKEL. V and J lose 0 bases and 6 bases, and a span of 3 bases separates them. What the research found in general, with its limitations: Repertoires from 18 of 34 MS patients were grouped by phylogenetic analysis into a cluster of related CDR3 sequences, suggesting a possible repertoire-level signature. TCR clonal expansion was highest in HAM/TSP patients and lowest in MS patients, with MS patients falling below even healthy controls. Expanded clones from different subjects shared no identical CDR3 amino acid sequences, which suggests that TCR-beta repertoires were private in all groups. The MS cluster was not associated with any clinical or MRI features, and the authors stated that larger cohorts are needed.

To synthesize cDNA, template-switch 5'RACE was performed with a primer carrying a 10-nucleotide random unique molecular identifier so that each TCR transcript was tagged. Each sequencing run produced over 170 million TCR-beta sequences covering 15-18 subjects. Total RNA was extracted with the RNeasy kit. The KAPA Real-time Library Amplification kit was used to amplify TCR-beta VDJ regions with primers targeting the TCR constant region and the 5'RACE anchor. A first PCR added sample indexes and Illumina adaptors, and a second PCR then raised library yield. The roughly 650 bp TCR product was size-selected on a 2% E-gel SizeSelection system after Ampure bead purification. Before pooling, library quality was checked on a Bioanalyzer, concentration was measured with Qubit, and libraries were quantified with the Kapa Library Quantification kit. An Illumina HiSeq 2500 was used to sequence the libraries paired-end at 2 x 150 bp. To increase sequence diversity, roughly 23-30% phiX was spiked into each library pool. Per the source publication's procedure: Quality-filtered reads were processed with the UMI-based MiGEC pipeline, which removed over 75% of raw TCR sequences during error correction. VDJ genes were aligned to IMGT germline references, and each clonotype was defined by a unique CDR3 amino acid sequence together with V-J genes. Clonal expansion, Shannon diversity and CDR3 relatedness were evaluated with VDJtools (CalcPairwiseDistances, ClusterSamples), while phylogenetic trees were built in CLCbio workbench. Expanded clones were defined as having at least 8 unique UMIs, based on coefficient-of-variation modelling across technical triplicates. Starting from the raw public reads, TCRdb applied fastp trimming at Q25, assembled clones with MiXCR and retained in-frame beta chains. Each CDR3 protein gets just one entry, which takes the most common genes and DNA from the rows behind it. The V and J calls come from TCRdb's annotation, not from the publication. Counted in this sample were about 46,000 distinct CDR3 sequences; just over 3% of them appeared once. The leading ten clones occupy around 15% of the sample.

This clonotype was seen ten or more times. This receptor's antigen is unknown. No much larger clone is present one base from it, and per-base qualities are unavailable. The chain is made from TRBV3-1 and TRBJ2-7; no D segment can be confidently identified. The receptor's source is a woman in her 50s with multiple sclerosis. The specimen was PBMCs. The nucleotide sequence reads as follows: TGTGCCAGCAGCCAAGAGGCCGAGCAGTACTTC. Its protein reads: CASSQEAEQYF.